This T cell receptor (beta chain) was captured by sequencing in a study of T cell responses to AZD1222 COVID-19 vaccine. The protocol was immunoSEQ multiplex PCR, while the TCRdb copy is restricted to in-frame clones and leaves out a portion. The table includes 95,000 to 150,000 clones, 88% detected once. Study-wide findings and caveats: Every sample of the repertoires postdated the peak T cell response.

Points on this clone: Its antigen remains unidentified.

V shed 4 bases, J shed 4 bases, and the junction held 6 bases outside the gene matches. Germline values: CDR1 MNHNY, CDR2 SVGAGI (reference sequence). The CDR3 runs to 14 residues. The sequences come from peripheral blood, collected on day 0 of AZD1222 vaccination. The chain links TRBV6-6 to TRBJ1-2; 7 nucleotides match TRBD1. The clonotype was recovered from an adult in good health. The CDR3 is CASSFGTASYGYTF. CDR3 bases: TGTGCCAGCAGTTTTGGGACAGCAAGCTATGGCTACACCTTC.